These 14 T cell receptor beta chains share one sample of origin, sequenced in a study of T cell responses to AZD1222 COVID-19 vaccine. Clones were sequenced by immunoSEQ multiplex PCR, and TCRdb holds only the in-frame ones, with some missing. The table includes roughly 170,000 clones, 94% detected once. The sequences come from peripheral blood, collected 28 days after the second AZD1222 dose. The receptors stem from an adult who received the AZD1222 COVID-19 vaccine.

This clone appeared a single time. The chain joins TRBV11-2 to TRBJ1-4; D unclear. Germline assignment: CDR1 SGHAT and CDR2 FQNNGV. The CDR3 runs to 15 residues. Trimming stripped 5 bases from V and 0 bases from J, with 10 bases between. Written as DNA, the CDR3 is TGTGCCAGCAGCATCAGCCGATCAACTAATGAAAAACTGTTTTTT. Encoded protein: CASSISRSTNEKLFF.

The chain is built from TRBV27 and TRBJ1-1; no clear D. V dropped 0 bases and J dropped 4 bases, with 9 bases sitting between them. Germline V gene data show CDR1 as MNHEY and CDR2 as SMNVEV (reference sequence). This CDR3 region has 14 residues. The CDR3 bases are TGTGCCAGCAGTTTATCGCGGTTGAGCACTGAAGCTTTCTTT. Translated: CASSLSRLSTEAFF.

This chain connects TRBV6-2 or TRBV6-3 to TRBJ1-6; D possibly corresponds to TRBD1 (6 bases). Germline CDR1 is MNHEY and CDR2 is SVGEGT. The CDR3 is 13 residues long. V lost 5 bases, J lost 8 bases, and 10 bases lay in between. The CDR3 reads CASSDGQYSPLHF. CDR3 DNA sequence: TGTGCCAGCAGTGACGGACAGTATTCACCCCTCCACTTT.

The chain employs TRBV27 and TRBJ1-6; D is unresolved. The V and J ends lost 3 bases and 0 bases respectively, with 18 bases between them. CDR1 is MNHEY, CDR2 SMNVEV, per germline (reference sequence). CDR3 length: 19 amino acids. The CDR3 here is CASSFEWRRAGSYNSPLHF. The CDR3 DNA is TGTGCCAGCAGTTTTGAGTGGCGGAGGGCTGGCTCCTATAATTCACCCCTCCACTTT.

The chain employs TRBV7-8 and TRBJ1-1; 7 bases are a match to TRBD1. This CDR3 is built from 13 residues. Germline CDR1 and CDR2: SGHVS and FQNEAQ. V trimming: 3 bases; J trimming: 3 bases; junction bases outside the gene matches: 1. In nucleotides, the CDR3 is TGTGCCAGCAGCTTCGGACAGGACACTGAAGCTTTCTTT. It translates to CASSFGQDTEAFF.

About this clone itself: The junction differs from germline at one of its ends, possibly a read error. The chain is built from TRBV7-9 and TRBJ1-1; D perhaps matches TRBD1 (6 bases). Per the germline V gene, CDR1 is SEHNR and CDR2 is FQNEAQ (reference sequence). The CDR3 loop spans 11 amino acids. The CDR3 is CASSSRQALLF. The CDR3 region has the DNA TGTGCCAGCAGCTCTAGACAGGCGCTTCTCTTT.

This clone occurred once. This chain joins TRBV27 and TRBJ1-1, with a weak D call TRBD1 (6 bases). Germline V lookup: CDR1 MNHEY, CDR2 SMNVEV (reference sequence). V lost 8 bases and J 5 bases, leaving 27 bases between the germline ends. The CDR3 totals 17 residues. CDR3 region: CASALGADYPWGTEAFF. For the CDR3, the DNA is TGTGCCAGCGCACTGGGGGCGGACTACCCGTGGGGGACTGAAGCTTTCTTT.

The CDR3 DNA follows: TGTGCCAGCAGCGACAGGGGGAACTACGAGCAGTACTTC. This sequence encodes CASSDRGNYEQYF. This sequence joins TRBV5-6 and TRBJ2-7, with 9 bases fitting TRBD1. The V segment lost 4 bases and the J segment 3 bases; nucleotides outside the gene matches: 2. The CDR3 is made up of 13 amino acids. In germline, CDR1 is SGHDT, CDR2 YYEEEE.

In its sample, this clone was seen a few times. The CDR3 region is CSVGWRGTGDEKLFF. CDR3 in DNA: TGCAGCGTTGGCTGGCGTGGGACAGGGGATGAAAAACTGTTTTTT. The chain is built from TRBV29-1 and TRBJ1-4, with 10 bases matching TRBD1. Germline V gene data show CDR1 as SQVTM and CDR2 as ANQGSEA. This CDR3 is built from 15 residues. Trimming cost V 4 bases and J 6 bases; bases outside gene matches: 8.

The chain is built from TRBV24-1 and TRBJ2-2; the D gene is possibly TRBD2 (5 bases). The germline V gene encodes CDR1 KGHDR and CDR2 SFDVKD. V gave up 10 bases and J gave up 5 bases, with 13 bases separating them. The CDR3 runs 13 residues. This chain's CDR3 is CATSEVPTGELFF. The CDR3 bases are TGTGCCACTTCGGAGGTTCCAACCGGGGAGCTGTTTTTT.

This clone was observed a single time. The chain is built from TRBV2 and TRBJ1-5; TRBD1 matches 8 bases. The CDR3 covers 16 residues. V was clipped by 4 bases and J by 5 bases; unmatched bases: 10. Germline assignment: CDR1 SNHLY and CDR2 FYNNEI. This CDR3 is CASSGPGQGIDQPQHF. CDR3 nucleotide sequence: TGTGCCAGCAGTGGTCCAGGACAGGGTATCGATCAGCCCCAGCATTTT.

This chain connects TRBV5-1 to TRBJ2-7; 8 bases are a match to TRBD1. Germline V CDR1 and CDR2: SGHRS, YFSETQ. V lost 2 bases, J lost 3 bases, and 7 bases stayed unmatched. The CDR3 spans 15 residues. For the CDR3, the DNA is TGCGCCAGCAGCTTCACCGTTACAGGGGGCTACGAGCAGTACTTC. Translated: CASSFTVTGGYEQYF.

CDR3 DNA sequence: TGTGCCATCAGTGAGTCGGCAGGGGGGTTTGAAAAACTGTTTTTT. Its translation is CAISESAGGFEKLFF. The chain employs TRBV10-3 and TRBJ1-4; TRBD1 aligns across 7 bases. J was trimmed by 7 bases and V by 0 bases; bases with no gene match: 5. Per germline, CDR1 ENHRY and CDR2 SYGVKD. The CDR3 has 15 amino acids.

The chain couples TRBV5-5 to TRBJ1-1; D not resolved. CDR3 size: 13 residues. V was clipped by 1 base and J by 4 bases, with 8 bases between them. CDR1 SGHKS and CDR2 YYEKEE come from the germline V gene (reference sequence). CDR3 residues: CASSLSRFTEAFF. The CDR3 nucleotides are TGTGCCAGCAGCTTGTCCCGGTTCACTGAAGCTTTCTTT.